This entry features one T cell receptor beta chain sequence. Its binding antigen is unknown. No much larger clone exists at a distance of one base, and base qualities are not known. From cysteine to phenylalanine, the CDR3 is 14 amino acids long. CDR3 DNA only is kept here, 42 bases in frame from base 1. Trimming takes 1 base from V and 1 base from J, and the germline ends sit 7 bases apart. According to the germline V gene (reference sequence), CDR1 reads LGHDT and CDR2 reads YNNKEL. The data are from a study of blood T cell repertoires in COVID-19 (dated by TCRdb to 2018 to 2021). Regarding the study in general: Samples covering the acute and convalescent phases of COVID-19 were provided by collaborators in the United States, Italy and Spain. The material from the prospective study consisted of cDNA or gDNA derived from T cells, B-cell-depleted T cells, or PBMCs. The dataset comprised deeply sampled blood TCRbeta repertoires from subjects exposed to, actively infected with, or recovered from COVID-19. The repertoires were made available in a free public database intended to serve as a resource for research on the immune response to SARS-CoV-2. The samples were drawn from two sources: the first 160 participants of the ongoing ImmuneRACE study, and about 1,300 subjects contributed by 6 global collaborators. Sample metadata almost always included a de-identified subject ID, COVID-19 status, age in years and sex. HLA class I and class II types, where available, came from metadata supplied by the sample provider rather than from assay-based typing. Results the study describes overall, beyond this receptor: How much clinical and demographic metadata was included differed by source and by participant, and the metadata was provided uncurated.

The immunoSEQ Assay, a bias-controlled multiplex PCR, was used to amplify TCRbeta CDR3 regions from genomic DNA. On the study's bioinformatics: The number of nucleated cells in each sample was estimated by amplification of reference gene primers within the assay. To quantify the absolute abundance of each unique TCRbeta CDR3 rearrangement, sequence reads were collapsed and filtered. Productive Simpson clonality was computed per sample as the square root of Simpson's diversity index over productive rearrangements. As stored in TCRdb, this immuneACCESS dataset retains in-frame rearrangements with V and J assigned. A fraction of the clones does not appear; measured against another copy, unresolved V genes explain less than half of the discrepancy, and the remainder lacks a known reason. That table is the source of V, J and clone size, and D and trimming were worked out from the DNA. The sample yields a few hundred thousand clones; 85% to 90% were counted once. The ten largest account for about 4.2% of the sample.

Enrolling through a virtual design, the prospective study's participants ranged in age from roughly 18 to 90 years and lived across roughly 23 United States geographic areas. In the prospective study, participants were assigned to cohorts based on the clinical history participants reported in a screening survey and a study questionnaire. For ImmuneRACE Cohort 3, a participant was defined as recovered based on two consecutive negative NP/OP PCR tests, clearance by a healthcare professional, or resolution of symptoms. In the prospective study, whole blood, serum and a nasopharyngeal or oropharyngeal swab were collected from each participant by mobile phlebotomists. Additional blood draws and questionnaires over an approximately two-month period could optionally be provided by prospective study participants. Before DNA extraction, blood samples from the prospective study were shipped at room temperature or frozen.

The sample consisted of PBMCs or T cells enriched from blood (not recorded which). This TCR derives from a man under 40 who had recovered from COVID-19. Recombination joined TRBV3-1 (or the pseudogene TRBV3-2) with TRBJ1-2; TRBD1 is a possible D gene, resting on 5 matching bases. The CDR3 loop reads CASSQVRDNYGYTF. Read as DNA, the sequence is TGTGCCAGCAGCCAAGTCAGGGATAACTATGGCTACACCTTC.